This is a list of T cell receptor beta chains from one sample in a study of cytomegalovirus exposure and HLA in healthy donors. Assay: immunoSEQ multiplex PCR; the TCRdb copy retains only in-frame clones and omits some. The sample has some 180,000 clones. The sequencing input was PBMCs. These receptors all come from a man aged 25 to 40 in good health and CMV-seronegative. Both conserved end residues are part of each CDR3. D genes are given only for firm matches.

j_call: TRBJ2-7
d_call: TRBD1
v_call: TRBV28
cdr3_length: 16
cdr3_aa: CASRAPGQPSSYEQYF
cdr3_nt: TGTGCCAGCAGGGCCCCGGGACAGCCGAGCTCCTACGAGCAGTACTTC

j_call: TRBJ1-2
d_call: -
v_call: TRBV29-1
cdr3_length: 16
cdr3_aa: CSVPLGGGGATYGYTF
cdr3_nt: TGCAGCGTCCCCCTGGGAGGCGGGGGCGCCACCTATGGCTACACCTTC

j_call: TRBJ2-7
d_call: -
v_call: TRBV7-2
cdr3_length: 12
cdr3_aa: CASSFLAREQYF
cdr3_nt: TGTGCCAGCAGCTTTCTAGCACGGGAGCAGTACTTC

j_call: TRBJ2-3
d_call: -
v_call: TRBV28
cdr3_length: 16
cdr3_aa: CASRGGTMLWIGGSYF
cdr3_nt: TGTGCCAGCAGGGGAGGGACGATGCTATGGATAGGGGGTTCGTATTTT

j_call: TRBJ1-1
d_call: -
v_call: TRBV27
cdr3_length: 14
cdr3_aa: CASSPQGVGTEAFF
cdr3_nt: TGTGCCAGCAGTCCGCAGGGTGTAGGCACTGAAGCTTTCTTT

j_call: TRBJ1-5
d_call: -
v_call: TRBV7-2
cdr3_length: 15
cdr3_aa: CASSLSRSVNQPQHF
cdr3_nt: TGTGCCAGCAGCTTATCGAGGTCAGTTAATCAGCCCCAGCATTTT

j_call: TRBJ2-3
d_call: -
v_call: TRBV6-5
cdr3_length: 14
cdr3_aa: CASSPYVRADTQYF
cdr3_nt: TGTGCCAGCAGCCCCTACGTTAGAGCAGATACGCAGTATTTT

j_call: TRBJ1-4
d_call: -
v_call: TRBV30
cdr3_length: 18
cdr3_aa: CAWSVRGSRGATNEKLFF
cdr3_nt: TGTGCCTGGAGTGTACGCGGTAGCCGAGGTGCAACTAATGAAAAACTGTTTTTT

j_call: TRBJ2-5
d_call: TRBD2
v_call: TRBV18
cdr3_length: 15
cdr3_aa: CASSPISGGAETQYF
cdr3_nt: TGTGCCAGCTCACCGATTAGCGGGGGGGCCGAGACCCAGTACTTC

j_call: TRBJ1-4
d_call: TRBD1
v_call: TRBV28
cdr3_length: 15
cdr3_aa: CASSPEDRDVKKLFF
cdr3_nt: TGTGCCAGCAGCCCCGAAGACAGGGACGTCAAAAAACTGTTTTTT

j_call: TRBJ1-2
d_call: TRBD1
v_call: TRBV6-5
cdr3_length: 15
cdr3_aa: CASSLQFRGNYGYTF
cdr3_nt: TGTGCCAGCAGCCTCCAGTTCAGGGGGAACTATGGCTACACCTTC

j_call: TRBJ2-1
d_call: TRBD1
v_call: TRBV19
cdr3_length: 15
cdr3_aa: CASADGTGGLVGQFF
cdr3_nt: TGTGCCAGTGCCGACGGGACAGGGGGTCTTGTAGGGCAGTTCTTC

j_call: TRBJ2-2
d_call: TRBD1
v_call: TRBV12-5
cdr3_length: 13
cdr3_aa: CASGGDSTGELFF
cdr3_nt: TGTGCTAGTGGGGGGGACAGTACCGGGGAGCTGTTTTTT

j_call: TRBJ2-7
d_call: TRBD1
v_call: TRBV5-4
cdr3_length: 16
cdr3_aa: CASSLGTGGSSYEQYF
cdr3_nt: TGTGCCAGCAGCTTGGGGACAGGGGGAAGCTCCTACGAGCAGTACTTC

j_call: TRBJ2-5
d_call: -
v_call: TRBV14
cdr3_length: 14
cdr3_aa: CASSHPGTRETQYF
cdr3_nt: TGTGCCAGCAGCCACCCCGGGACAAGAGAGACCCAGTACTTC

j_call: TRBJ1-1
d_call: TRBD1
v_call: TRBV28
cdr3_length: 15
cdr3_aa: CATLTGDTVNTEAFF
cdr3_nt: TGTGCCACCCTGACAGGGGACACCGTGAACACTGAAGCTTTCTTT

j_call: TRBJ1-2
d_call: TRBD1
v_call: TRBV5-1
cdr3_length: 13
cdr3_aa: CASSRGGEGGYTF
cdr3_nt: TGCGCCAGCAGCCGAGGGGGCGAAGGTGGCTACACCTTC

j_call: TRBJ1-5
d_call: -
v_call: TRBV5-5
cdr3_length: 14
cdr3_aa: CASTRVGGDQPQHF
cdr3_nt: TGTGCCAGCACCAGGGTTGGAGGGGATCAGCCCCAGCATTTT

j_call: TRBJ2-2
d_call: -
v_call: TRBV9
cdr3_length: 15
cdr3_aa: CASSVVGVHTGELFF
cdr3_nt: TGTGCCAGCAGCGTAGTAGGGGTTCACACCGGGGAGCTGTTTTTT

j_call: TRBJ1-2
d_call: -
v_call: TRBV18
cdr3_length: 15
cdr3_aa: CASSPQARINYGYTF
cdr3_nt: TGTGCCAGCTCGCCACAGGCGCGGATTAACTATGGCTACACCTTC

j_call: TRBJ1-5
d_call: -
v_call: TRBV6-1
cdr3_length: 16
cdr3_aa: CASSEAARGFNQPQHF
cdr3_nt: TGTGCCAGCAGTGAAGCGGCCAGGGGATTCAATCAGCCCCAGCATTTT

j_call: TRBJ1-2
d_call: -
v_call: TRBV11-2
cdr3_length: 13
cdr3_aa: CASSLAQFGGYTF
cdr3_nt: TGTGCCAGCAGCTTAGCACAGTTCGGAGGCTACACCTTC

j_call: TRBJ1-3
d_call: -
v_call: TRBV6-1
cdr3_length: 15
cdr3_aa: CASSEPGLSGNTIYF
cdr3_nt: TGTGCCAGCAGTGAGCCGGGACTCTCTGGAAACACCATATATTTT

j_call: TRBJ2-2
d_call: -
v_call: TRBV7-2
cdr3_length: 16
cdr3_aa: CASSRRTGGNTGELFF
cdr3_nt: TGTGCCAGCAGCCGACGGACTGGAGGGAACACCGGGGAGCTGTTTTTT

j_call: TRBJ2-1
d_call: TRBD1
v_call: TRBV5-5
cdr3_length: 15
cdr3_aa: CASSYSQGPYNEQFF
cdr3_nt: TGTGCCAGCAGCTACTCACAGGGGCCCTACAATGAGCAGTTCTTC

j_call: TRBJ2-2
d_call: TRBD2
v_call: TRBV19
cdr3_length: 14
cdr3_aa: CATRLAGETGELFF
cdr3_nt: TGTGCCACCCGACTAGCGGGAGAGACCGGGGAGCTGTTTTTT

j_call: TRBJ2-6
d_call: -
v_call: TRBV29-1
cdr3_length: 16
cdr3_aa: CSVQDSSHSGANVLTF
cdr3_nt: TGCAGCGTGCAGGACAGTTCCCACTCTGGGGCCAACGTCCTGACTTTC

j_call: TRBJ1-2
d_call: TRBD1
v_call: TRBV5-5
cdr3_length: 13
cdr3_aa: CASSLGTGDGYTF
cdr3_nt: TGTGCCAGCAGCTTGGGGACAGGGGATGGCTACACCTTC

j_call: TRBJ1-4
d_call: TRBD1
v_call: TRBV2
cdr3_length: 12
cdr3_aa: CASNGGDRELFF
cdr3_nt: TGTGCCAGCAACGGGGGTGACAGGGAACTGTTTTTT

j_call: TRBJ2-2
d_call: TRBD2
v_call: TRBV10-1
cdr3_length: 16
cdr3_aa: CASSVEGGSAPGELFF
cdr3_nt: TGCGCCAGCAGTGTCGAGGGCGGGAGTGCCCCCGGGGAGCTGTTTTTT

j_call: TRBJ2-7
d_call: TRBD2
v_call: TRBV19
cdr3_length: 15
cdr3_aa: CASSPGLAGIYEQYF
cdr3_nt: TGTGCCAGTAGTCCTGGACTAGCGGGGATCTACGAGCAGTACTTC

j_call: TRBJ2-2
d_call: -
v_call: TRBV2
cdr3_length: 15
cdr3_aa: CASSDEAANTGELFF
cdr3_nt: TGTGCCAGCAGTGATGAGGCTGCGAACACCGGGGAGCTGTTTTTT

j_call: TRBJ2-2
d_call: TRBD2
v_call: TRBV5-1
cdr3_length: 16
cdr3_aa: CASSETSGRPTGELFF
cdr3_nt: TGCGCCAGCAGCGAAACTAGCGGGAGGCCCACCGGGGAGCTGTTTTTT

j_call: TRBJ2-7
d_call: -
v_call: TRBV2
cdr3_length: 14
cdr3_aa: CASSDSSEGSEQYF
cdr3_nt: TGTGCCAGCAGTGATTCTAGCGAGGGGAGCGAGCAGTACTTC

j_call: TRBJ2-3
d_call: TRBD2
v_call: TRBV11-3
cdr3_length: 16
cdr3_aa: CASSLKRGGLTDTQYF
cdr3_nt: TGTGCCAGCAGCTTAAAGCGGGGGGGCCTCACAGATACGCAGTATTTT

j_call: TRBJ2-1
d_call: TRBD2
v_call: TRBV28
cdr3_length: 13
cdr3_aa: CASTLGGPNEQFF
cdr3_nt: TGTGCCAGCACCTTGGGAGGGCCGAATGAGCAGTTCTTC

j_call: TRBJ1-1
d_call: -
v_call: TRBV6-1
cdr3_length: 13
cdr3_aa: CASSLEKYTEAFF
cdr3_nt: TGTGCCAGCAGTCTTGAGAAATACACTGAAGCTTTCTTT

j_call: TRBJ2-5
d_call: -
v_call: TRBV7-6
cdr3_length: 13
cdr3_aa: CASSLGTQETQYF
cdr3_nt: TGTGCCAGCAGCTTAGGGACTCAAGAGACCCAGTACTTC

j_call: TRBJ2-7
d_call: TRBD2
v_call: TRBV19
cdr3_length: 15
cdr3_aa: CASRPTTAGGWEQYF
cdr3_nt: TGTGCCAGTAGGCCGACCACAGCGGGGGGCTGGGAGCAGTACTTC

j_call: TRBJ1-2
d_call: -
v_call: TRBV10-2
cdr3_length: 13
cdr3_aa: CASSESSGYGYTF
cdr3_nt: TGCGCCAGCAGTGAGTCGTCAGGGTATGGCTACACCTTC

j_call: TRBJ2-3
d_call: TRBD2
v_call: TRBV6-5
cdr3_length: 16
cdr3_aa: CASSYSPAGGSDTQYF
cdr3_nt: TGTGCCAGCAGTTACTCTCCAGCGGGGGGATCAGATACGCAGTATTTT

j_call: TRBJ1-2
d_call: TRBD1
v_call: TRBV7-8
cdr3_length: 15
cdr3_aa: CASSPAGQGQAGYTF
cdr3_nt: TGTGCCAGCAGCCCCGCTGGACAGGGCCAGGCTGGCTACACCTTC

j_call: TRBJ2-7
d_call: TRBD1
v_call: TRBV27
cdr3_length: 14
cdr3_aa: CASSFYRGPGGQYF
cdr3_nt: TGTGCCAGCAGTTTTTATAGGGGGCCAGGCGGGCAGTACTTC

j_call: TRBJ1-4
d_call: -
v_call: TRBV2
cdr3_length: 16
cdr3_aa: CASSGQMIATNEKLFF
cdr3_nt: TGTGCCAGCAGTGGACAGATGATTGCAACTAATGAAAAACTGTTTTTT

j_call: TRBJ2-2
d_call: TRBD2
v_call: TRBV2
cdr3_length: 18
cdr3_aa: CASSEGGLAGGITGELFF
cdr3_nt: TGTGCCAGCAGTGAAGGGGGACTAGCGGGGGGAATCACCGGGGAGCTGTTTTTT

j_call: TRBJ2-1
d_call: TRBD2
v_call: TRBV28
cdr3_length: 16
cdr3_aa: CASSFFSGSSYNEQFF
cdr3_nt: TGTGCCAGCAGTTTTTTCAGCGGGAGCTCCTACAATGAGCAGTTCTTC

j_call: TRBJ1-2
d_call: -
v_call: TRBV19
cdr3_length: 15
cdr3_aa: CASTGRDERSYGYTF
cdr3_nt: TGTGCCAGTACGGGCAGGGATGAAAGAAGCTATGGCTACACCTTC

j_call: TRBJ2-2
d_call: TRBD1
v_call: TRBV19
cdr3_length: 17
cdr3_aa: CASTPFFGTGATGELFF
cdr3_nt: TGTGCCAGTACCCCGTTTTTCGGGACAGGGGCCACCGGGGAGCTGTTTTTT

j_call: TRBJ1-5
d_call: TRBD1
v_call: TRBV28
cdr3_length: 15
cdr3_aa: CASRNFQGGNQPQHF
cdr3_nt: TGTGCCAGCAGGAACTTCCAGGGGGGCAATCAGCCCCAGCATTTT

j_call: TRBJ1-2
d_call: -
v_call: TRBV5-1
cdr3_length: 13
cdr3_aa: CASSPSETYGYTF
cdr3_nt: TGCGCCAGCAGTCCGTCGGAGACCTATGGCTACACCTTC

j_call: TRBJ1-5
d_call: -
v_call: TRBV30
cdr3_length: 14
cdr3_aa: CAWSGGYSNQPQHF
cdr3_nt: TGTGCCTGGAGTGGGGGCTATAGCAATCAGCCCCAGCATTTT

j_call: TRBJ1-5
d_call: -
v_call: TRBV7-2
cdr3_length: 16
cdr3_aa: CASSLNFAGVNQPQHF
cdr3_nt: TGTGCCAGCAGCTTAAATTTCGCCGGGGTTAATCAGCCCCAGCATTTT

j_call: TRBJ2-5
d_call: -
v_call: TRBV4-3
cdr3_length: 16
cdr3_aa: CASSPALEGPGETQYF
cdr3_nt: TGCGCCAGCAGCCCAGCCTTGGAGGGGCCGGGTGAGACCCAGTACTTC

j_call: TRBJ1-5
d_call: TRBD1
v_call: TRBV10-3
cdr3_length: 16
cdr3_aa: CAISEGGQGGNQPQHF
cdr3_nt: TGTGCCATCAGTGAAGGGGGACAGGGGGGGAATCAGCCCCAGCATTTT

j_call: TRBJ2-7
d_call: TRBD1
v_call: TRBV13
cdr3_length: 16
cdr3_aa: CASSFFPGQGIDEQYF
cdr3_nt: TGTGCCAGCAGCTTCTTTCCAGGACAGGGCATTGACGAGCAGTACTTC

j_call: TRBJ1-5
d_call: -
v_call: TRBV19
cdr3_length: 15
cdr3_aa: CASSIMGQSNQPQHF
cdr3_nt: TGTGCCAGTAGTATTATGGGACAAAGCAATCAGCCCCAGCATTTT

j_call: TRBJ2-5
d_call: TRBD1
v_call: TRBV5-1
cdr3_length: 16
cdr3_aa: CASRSGTGANQETQYF
cdr3_nt: TGCGCCAGCAGATCCGGGACAGGGGCTAACCAAGAGACCCAGTACTTC

j_call: TRBJ1-2
d_call: TRBD1
v_call: TRBV27
cdr3_length: 15
cdr3_aa: CASSPRTGANYGYTF
cdr3_nt: TGTGCCAGCAGCCCCCGGACAGGCGCTAATTATGGCTACACCTTC

j_call: TRBJ2-3
d_call: TRBD2
v_call: TRBV27
cdr3_length: 14
cdr3_aa: CASSLGLAGDTQYF
cdr3_nt: TGTGCCAGCAGTCTGGGACTAGCAGGGGATACGCAGTATTTT